A selection of T cell receptor beta chains follows, all from one sample in a study of T cell repertoires in cytomegalovirus infection. One entry per CDR3 protein, called by TCRdb with MiXCR from the reads. This sample has under 200,000 distinct CDR3 sequences, with roughly 28% found just once. The specimen sequenced was PBMCs. These receptors were collected from a human donor in good health (CMV status not recorded). Some clones in this sample may be carry-over from other donors' samples. Each CDR3 is given with its conserved first and last residue. A D gene is named only where the DNA matches it firmly. Expanded clones are given a class, and other clones once, few, many or no size at all.

cdr3_nt: TGTGCCAGCAGTTTCCCCCAAGAGGCGGGGGGGCCGACAGATACGCAGTATTTT
cdr3_aa: CASSFPQEAGGPTDTQYF
v_call: TRBV12-3/TRBV12-4
j_call: TRBJ2-3
d_call: TRBD2
clone_size: NA

cdr3_nt: TGTGCCAGCAGTGAAGCGCTTCTTAGGAGGACTAGGCATTCCAATGAGCAGTTCTTC
cdr3_aa: CASSEALLRRTRHSNEQFF
v_call: TRBV6-1
j_call: TRBJ2-1
d_call: TRBD2
clone_size: many

cdr3_nt: TGTGCCAGCAGCGAAGCGGGGGCCGGGGGTGAGGAGCAGTTCTTC
cdr3_aa: CASSEAGAGGEEQFF
v_call: TRBV7-8
j_call: TRBJ2-1
d_call: TRBD2
clone_size: few

cdr3_nt: TGTGCCAGCAGTGATTGGGACGGAGGGGCTCTCTATGGCTACACCTTC
cdr3_aa: CASSDWDGGALYGYTF
v_call: TRBV25-1
j_call: TRBJ1-2
d_call: NA
clone_size: few

cdr3_nt: TGTGCCAGTAGTATAGTAGGCTCGGTGGGCACTGAAGCTTTCTTT
cdr3_aa: CASSIVGSVGTEAFF
v_call: TRBV19
j_call: TRBJ1-1
d_call: NA
clone_size: NA

cdr3_nt: TGTGCCAGCTCACCACCAAAGGGGGTGAACACTGAAGCTTTCTTT
cdr3_aa: CASSPPKGVNTEAFF
v_call: TRBV18
j_call: TRBJ1-1
d_call: NA
clone_size: few

cdr3_nt: TGTGCCAGCAGCCCTCGGGGCGGAGGTGCGGATACGCAGTATTTT
cdr3_aa: CASSPRGGGADTQYF
v_call: TRBV5-4
j_call: TRBJ2-3
d_call: NA
clone_size: NA

cdr3_nt: TGCGCCAGCAGTCAATACCCTAGCGGGGGGGCCCTCAATGAGCAGTTCTTC
cdr3_aa: CASSQYPSGGALNEQFF
v_call: TRBV23-1
j_call: TRBJ2-1
d_call: TRBD2
clone_size: NA

cdr3_nt: TGTGCCAGCAGTTCGGGGGGGGACTCCTACAATGAGCAGTTCTTC
cdr3_aa: CASSSGGDSYNEQFF
v_call: TRBV5-4
j_call: TRBJ2-1
d_call: TRBD2
clone_size: NA

cdr3_nt: TGCGCCAGCAGCCGTGCCAACGCGGGGGCCCTTACGGGAGAGACCCAGTACTTC
cdr3_aa: CASSRANAGALTGETQYF
v_call: TRBV5-1
j_call: TRBJ2-5
d_call: NA
clone_size: few

cdr3_nt: TGTGCCAGCAGCTTAGCGAGCGTGGGACGAGGGACCCAGTACTTC
cdr3_aa: CASSLASVGRGTQYF
v_call: TRBV7-2
j_call: TRBJ2-5
d_call: NA
clone_size: many

cdr3_nt: TGCAGCGTTTGGGGCGGTACTTTCTCCTATGGCTACACCTTC
cdr3_aa: CSVWGGTFSYGYTF
v_call: TRBV29-1
j_call: TRBJ1-2
d_call: NA
clone_size: few

cdr3_nt: TGTGCCAGCAGGCAGGGGACCTACGAGCAGTACTTC
cdr3_aa: CASRQGTYEQYF
v_call: TRBV6-2/TRBV6-3
j_call: TRBJ2-7
d_call: NA
clone_size: NA

cdr3_nt: TGTGCCAGCAGTCCCCGGCGGTCTTGGAACACTGAAGCTTTCTTT
cdr3_aa: CASSPRRSWNTEAFF
v_call: TRBV27
j_call: TRBJ1-1
d_call: NA
clone_size: NA

cdr3_nt: TGTGCCAGCAGCGCCAAGCAAACCGGGGAGCTGTTTTTT
cdr3_aa: CASSAKQTGELFF
v_call: TRBV9
j_call: TRBJ2-2
d_call: NA
clone_size: NA

cdr3_nt: TGTGCCAGCAGCTTAACCCGAATGGGGCACACCTTC
cdr3_aa: CASSLTRMGHTF
v_call: TRBV7-9
j_call: TRBJ1-2
d_call: NA
clone_size: few

cdr3_nt: TGTGCCAGCAGCTTCAACAGAGTTGAAGAAACCCTCCACTTT
cdr3_aa: CASSFNRVEETLHF
v_call: TRBV7-6
j_call: TRBJ1-6
d_call: NA
clone_size: NA

cdr3_nt: TGTGCCACAAAAGACAGGAAGAACACCGGGGAGCTGTTTTTT
cdr3_aa: CATKDRKNTGELFF
v_call: TRBV27
j_call: TRBJ2-2
d_call: NA
clone_size: NA

cdr3_nt: TGTGCCAGCAGCTCCGTGCGGCGGAGGAACACTGAAGCTTTCTTT
cdr3_aa: CASSSVRRRNTEAFF
v_call: TRBV7-8
j_call: TRBJ1-1
d_call: NA
clone_size: many

cdr3_nt: TGTGCCAGCAGCTTAGCAACCCGGGTGGCGCCTGGAAACACCATATATTTT
cdr3_aa: CASSLATRVAPGNTIYF
v_call: TRBV7-6
j_call: TRBJ1-3
d_call: NA
clone_size: many

cdr3_nt: TGCGCCAGCAGCCAGGAACTCGGGAGCCCTAAGGAGTACTTC
cdr3_aa: CASSQELGSPKEYF
v_call: TRBV4-3
j_call: TRBJ2-7
d_call: NA
clone_size: NA

cdr3_nt: TGTGCCAGCAGCTTAGGTAGCGGGTACGAGCAGTACTTC
cdr3_aa: CASSLGSGYEQYF
v_call: TRBV11-2
j_call: TRBJ2-7
d_call: TRBD2
clone_size: few

cdr3_nt: TGTGCCAGCAGCTTAGCATCCACAGGGGCCGAGCAGTACTTC
cdr3_aa: CASSLASTGAEQYF
v_call: TRBV7-3
j_call: TRBJ2-7
d_call: TRBD1
clone_size: many

cdr3_nt: TGTGCCAGCAGCTTAGGGACAGGTCCCGGCCAGCCCCAGCATTTT
cdr3_aa: CASSLGTGPGQPQHF
v_call: TRBV11-2
j_call: TRBJ1-5
d_call: TRBD1
clone_size: many

cdr3_nt: TGTGCCAGCATTTCAGGGGGCTCTGGGGCCAACGTCCTGACTTTC
cdr3_aa: CASISGGSGANVLTF
v_call: TRBV6-5
j_call: TRBJ2-6
d_call: TRBD1
clone_size: few

cdr3_nt: TGTGCCAGCAGTGAAACCGGGACAGGGGGCAACTATGGCTACACCTTC
cdr3_aa: CASSETGTGGNYGYTF
v_call: TRBV2
j_call: TRBJ1-2
d_call: TRBD1
clone_size: NA

cdr3_nt: TGTGCCAGCAGCCTACGACAGAACGGAGATACGCAGTATTTT
cdr3_aa: CASSLRQNGDTQYF
v_call: TRBV11-1
j_call: TRBJ2-3
d_call: NA
clone_size: few

cdr3_nt: TGTGCCAGCAGTATAGACCGTACAGGAGGACTGTTTTTT
cdr3_aa: CASSIDRTGGLFF
v_call: TRBV27
j_call: TRBJ1-4
d_call: NA
clone_size: NA

cdr3_nt: TGTGCCAGCAGATGGACAGGTTATGAAGCTTTCTTT
cdr3_aa: CASRWTGYEAFF
v_call: TRBV12-3/TRBV12-4
j_call: TRBJ1-1
d_call: TRBD1
clone_size: many